This T cell receptor beta chain originates from a study of regulatory T cells in long-lasting Graves disease. Through Arm-PCR of CDR3 regions and iRepertoire HTBI primers, TCR beta libraries were built. TCRdb itself ran the multiplex PCR reads through MiXCR, one entry per CDR3 protein. This table holds 350,000 to 450,000 distinct CDR3 sequences, around 14% found once. Time point denoted: newly diagnosed GD, antithyroid drugs for less than 3 months. Scientists built the TCR library using RNA that was extracted from PBMCs. This clonotype has ten or more counts. This CDR3 has 15 amino acids. Deletions cut 0 bases from V and 1 base from J, with 10 bases between. CDR1 and CDR2 from the germline V gene are SGDLS and YYNGEE. These data were also reused for a study on T cells in Graves' hyperthyroidism and ophthalmopathy.

Sequencing used peripheral blood mononuclear cells (PBMCs), obtained at new diagnosis, from a patient treated with antithyroid drugs. The origin of this receptor is a woman aged 25 to 39 with Graves disease. The V and J genes are TRBV9 and TRBJ1-1; tentative D call: TRBD1 (6 bases). The CDR3 sequence is CASSVATGTNTEAFF. The CDR3 DNA is TGTGCCAGCAGCGTAGCTACAGGGACGAACACTGAAGCTTTCTTT.